A selection of T cell receptor beta chains follows, all from one sample in a study of early T cells in non-severe SARS-CoV-2 infection. In TCRdb, the 5' RACE reads were re-called with MiXCR into one record per CDR3 protein. The table has some 51,000 distinct CDR3 sequences, 14% to 15% seen once. The material sequenced was whole blood, taken at baseline. Receptor source: an adult who was a healthcare worker with PCR-confirmed SARS-CoV-2 infection or an uninfected control (not recorded which). CDR3s include the opening cysteine and the closing phenylalanine or tryptophan. D genes are given only for firm matches. Clone size is given for some rows only: seen once, a few or many times, or a class if the clone is expanded.

.	.	TRBV7-2	TRBJ1-1	CASSLLGVHLNTEAFF	TGTGCCAGCAGCTTATTGGGTGTCCACTTGAACACTGAAGCTTTCTTT
TRBD1	.	TRBV29-1	TRBJ2-4	CSVEERTGVNIQYF	TGCAGCGTTGAAGAGCGGACAGGGGTAAACATTCAGTACTTC
.	many	TRBV12-3/TRBV12-4	TRBJ1-2	CASSARNYGYTF	TGTGCCAGCAGTGCCCGAAACTATGGCTACACCTTC
TRBD1	.	TRBV6-1	TRBJ1-1	CASSVWMTGIKDTEAFF	TGTGCCAGCAGTGTCTGGATGACAGGGATTAAGGACACTGAAGCTTTCTTT
.	.	TRBV14	TRBJ2-3	CASSRTVPQYF	TGTGCCAGCAGCCGGACAGTTCCGCAGTATTTT
.	few	TRBV18	TRBJ2-3	CASSPQGLSPDTQYF	TGTGCCAGCTCACCACAGGGCCTTAGTCCAGATACGCAGTATTTT
.	few	TRBV11-2	TRBJ1-2	CASSLTVGDGGYTF	TGTGCCAGCAGCTTGACAGTGGGGGACGGCGGCTACACCTTC
.	few	TRBV9	TRBJ1-1	CASSVDAGTEAFF	TGTGCCAGCAGCGTAGACGCCGGCACTGAAGCTTTCTTT
TRBD1	.	TRBV5-6	TRBJ1-1	CASSLDRGLYTEAFF	TGTGCCAGCAGCTTGGACAGGGGGCTGTACACTGAAGCTTTCTTT
.	.	TRBV18	TRBJ2-6	CASSPQNLQGSGANVLTF	TGTGCCAGCTCACCCCAGAATTTACAGGGTTCTGGGGCCAACGTCCTGACTTTC
.	.	TRBV6-1	TRBJ2-4	CASSESGPGNIQYF	TGTGCCAGCAGTGAATCCGGCCCGGGGAACATTCAGTACTTC
.	.	TRBV27	TRBJ2-3	CASSFIGDTDTQYF	TGTGCCAGCAGTTTTATCGGGGACACAGATACGCAGTATTTT
TRBD2	once	TRBV7-9	TRBJ2-7	CASSSKAVAGDYEQYF	TGTGCCAGCAGCTCCAAAGCGGTAGCGGGGGACTACGAGCAGTACTTC
.	few	TRBV20-1	TRBJ2-3	CSARAPRAGDTQYF	TGCAGTGCTAGAGCCCCTCGGGCGGGAGATACGCAGTATTTT
.	.	TRBV5-4	TRBJ1-1	CASSSRGDTEAFF	TGTGCCAGCAGCTCTCGGGGGGACACTGAAGCTTTCTTT